These 10 T cell receptor beta chains were sequenced from one sample in a study of blood T cell repertoires in COVID-19. The repertoire was sequenced with immunoSEQ multiplex PCR; TCRdb's copy has only in-frame clones and lacks some. The sample consists of 150,000 to 200,000 clones, roughly 70% of them appearing once. The sequencing sample was made of peripheral blood. All receptors come from a woman older than 75 with acute or convalescent COVID-19.

The V and J genes are TRBV9 and TRBJ2-7; possible D gene TRBD1, 5 bases. Germline V CDR1 and CDR2: SGDLS, YYNGEE. V was clipped by 5 bases and J by 6 bases, with 12 bases between them. The CDR3 length is 12 residues. Here the CDR3 DNA reads TGTGCCAGCAGGGGGCCAATGGGCGAGCAGTACTTC. It translates to CASRGPMGEQYF.

The chain couples TRBV5-1 to TRBJ2-7, with a tentative D call TRBD1 (6 bases). This CDR3 spans 14 amino acids. The germline gives CDR1 SGHRS, CDR2 YFSETQ. Trimming pared 4 bases from V and 5 bases from J, leaving 16 bases between. The CDR3 sequence is CASSDRTDPHEQYF. The CDR3 DNA sequence: TGCGCCAGCAGCGATAGGACAGATCCCCACGAGCAGTACTTC.

In its sample, this clone was seen many times. The chain couples TRBV10-2 to TRBJ2-2; TRBD1 agrees at 9 bases. Germline CDR1 WSHSY, CDR2 SAAADI. Unmatched junction bases numbered 2, after V lost 2 bases and J lost 7 bases. This CDR3 region has 14 residues. In DNA, the CDR3 is TGCGCCAGCAGTGAGACAGGGGGCTTCGGGGAGCTGTTTTTT. Its translation is CASSETGGFGELFF.

The chain combines TRBV2 with TRBJ1-2, with 7 nucleotides matching TRBD1. This CDR3 region has 14 residues. Germline V gene sequence: CDR1 SNHLY, CDR2 FYNNEI. V lost 8 bases to trimming and J lost 5 bases; unmatched junction nucleotides: 11. This CDR3 is CASPPRDSVYGYTF. CDR3 DNA sequence: TGTGCCAGCCCCCCACGGGACAGTGTTTATGGCTACACCTTC.

The genes are TRBV9 and TRBJ2-3; 8 bases map to TRBD2. CDR1 is SGDLS, CDR2 YYNGEE, per germline. V shed 4 bases, J shed 4 bases, and the junction held 5 bases outside the gene matches. CDR3 size: 14 residues. The CDR3: CASSSGLAPDTQYF. Here the CDR3 DNA reads TGTGCCAGCAGCTCCGGACTAGCTCCAGATACGCAGTATTTT. Full variable domain (missing parts from reference TRBV9 and TRBJ2-3): DSGVTQTPKHLITATGQRVTLRCSPRSGDLSVYWYQQSLDQGLQFLIQYYNGEERAKGNILERFSAQQFPDLHSELNLSSLELGDSALYFCASSSGLAPDTQYFGPGTRLTVL.

This clone was detected only a few times. The V gene is TRBV4-1, the J gene TRBJ1-6; D ambiguous. Trimming removed 0 bases at V and 7 bases at J, with 10 bases between. There are 15 residues in the CDR3. The germline V gene encodes CDR1 MGHRA and CDR2 YSYEKL. The CDR3 DNA sequence: TGCGCCAGCAGCCAAGATTATAAGAGGAATTCACCCCTCCACTTT. Encoded protein: CASSQDYKRNSPLHF.

The rearrangement links TRBV7-2 to TRBJ2-4; 13 bases align to TRBD2. V lost 5 bases to trimming and J lost 0 bases; unmatched junction nucleotides: 7. Germline-derived CDR1 and CDR2 are SGHTA and FQGNSA. The CDR3 runs 18 residues. The DNA for the CDR3 is TGTGCCAGCAGCCTAGGACTAGCGGGAGATATAGCCAAAAACATTCAGTACTTC. Amino acid sequence: CASSLGLAGDIAKNIQYF.

This sequence joins TRBV7-2 and TRBJ1-3; D is undetermined. CDR1 and CDR2 from the germline V gene are SGHTA and FQGNSA. V lost 5 bases and J lost 0, with 5 bases in between. The CDR3 runs to 13 residues. The CDR3 sequence is CASSLISGNTIYF. The CDR3 DNA reads as TGTGCCAGCAGCCTTATCTCTGGAAACACCATATATTTT.

The V and J genes are TRBV18 and TRBJ2-1; D perhaps matches TRBD2 (7 bases). The CDR3 consists of 14 residues. The germline V gene encodes CDR1 KGHSH and CDR2 LQKENI. V lost 4 bases, J lost 5 bases, and 12 bases lay in between. The CDR3 region is CASSQGGLDNEQFF. The CDR3 DNA is TGTGCCAGCTCACAGGGGGGGCTTGACAATGAGCAGTTCTTC.

The CDR3 spells CASSIGQGSYNEQFF. The DNA of the CDR3 is TGCGCCAGCAGCATCGGACAGGGTTCCTACAATGAGCAGTTCTTC. V and J are TRBV5-1 and TRBJ2-1; 8 bases align to TRBD1. The germline CDR1 and CDR2 sequences are SGHRS and YFSETQ. Unmatched junction bases numbered 4, after V lost 4 bases and J lost 1 base. The CDR3 runs to 15 residues.